The rows below give T cell receptor beta chains drawn from one sample of a study of blood T cell repertoires in COVID-19. The data were produced by immunoSEQ multiplex PCR, yet TCRdb's version contains in-frame clones alone and is incomplete. The data contain approximately 300,000 clones, approximately 85% of them seen just once; the ten biggest clones take up 0.87%. Material: peripheral blood. All receptors derive from a human donor with COVID-19, enrolled during active disease. The donor label of this sample is uncertain. CDR3s include the opening cysteine and the closing phenylalanine or tryptophan. Each record gives: D gene, V gene, clone size, J gene, CDR3 protein, CDR3 DNA. The D gene is left open where the match is weak. Clone size is not always given. Where it is, it says once, few, many or a class for expanded clones.

TRBD1	TRBV19	few	TRBJ1-4	CASSMGTGANEKLFF	TGTGCCAGTAGTATGGGGACAGGGGCTAATGAAAAACTGTTTTTT
TRBD1	TRBV2	NA	TRBJ1-1	CASSEDRGSNTEAFF	TGTGCCAGCAGTGAAGACAGGGGTTCGAACACTGAAGCTTTCTTT
NA	TRBV28	NA	TRBJ1-5	CASSETGEGYQPQHF	TGTGCCAGCAGTGAAACCGGGGAGGGTTATCAGCCCCAGCATTTT
NA	TRBV11-2	NA	TRBJ1-6	CASSFGAVSPLHF	TGTGCCAGCAGCTTTGGGGCTGTCTCACCCCTCCACTTT
NA	TRBV28	NA	TRBJ2-2	CASISLRGRATGELFF	TGTGCCAGCATCTCCCTGCGGGGCCGGGCCACCGGGGAGCTGTTTTTT
NA	TRBV28	many	TRBJ1-1	CASSLLTIRAEAFF	TGTGCCAGCAGTTTACTGACGATTCGGGCTGAAGCTTTCTTT
TRBD2	TRBV5-1	once	TRBJ2-7	CASSLSPTSASYEQYF	TGCGCCAGCAGCTTGTCCCCGACTAGCGCATCCTACGAGCAGTACTTC
TRBD1	TRBV5-6	NA	TRBJ2-7	CASSVSDRDSSLEQYF	TGTGCCAGCAGCGTCTCGGACCGGGACAGCTCACTGGAGCAGTACTTC
TRBD1	TRBV7-3	few	TRBJ1-2	CASGDRAYGYTF	TGTGCCAGCGGGGACAGGGCTTATGGCTACACCTTC
NA	TRBV6-5	NA	TRBJ2-1	CASKGGNLYNEQFF	TGTGCCAGCAAGGGCGGGAACTTATACAATGAGCAGTTCTTC
NA	TRBV28	NA	TRBJ1-5	CASSLHQGTQPQHF	TGTGCCAGCAGCTTGCACCAGGGGACTCAGCCCCAGCATTTT
TRBD2	TRBV4-2	NA	TRBJ2-5	CASSQDGGGGRSLETQYF	TGTGCCAGCAGCCAAGATGGCGGAGGCGGGAGAAGTTTAGAGACCCAGTACTTC
TRBD2	TRBV2	NA	TRBJ2-7	CASSEWREANEQYF	TGTGCCAGCAGTGAATGGCGGGAGGCCAACGAGCAGTACTTC
NA	TRBV6-2/TRBV6-3	NA	TRBJ1-5	CASSNPAGNQPQHF	TGTGCCAGCAGTAACCCCGCGGGCAATCAGCCCCAGCATTTT
TRBD2	TRBV24-1	NA	TRBJ2-3	CATSDPPSGRLYF	TGTGCCACCAGTGATCCCCCTAGCGGGAGATTGTATTTT
TRBD1	TRBV11-2	NA	TRBJ1-2	CASSPTGQILNYGYTF	TGTGCCAGCAGCCCGACGGGACAGATTCTTAACTATGGCTACACCTTC
TRBD2	TRBV7-9	NA	TRBJ2-7	CASSLEGSGIPLYEQYF	TGTGCCAGCAGCTTAGAAGGTAGCGGGATCCCCCTCTACGAGCAGTACTTC
NA	TRBV5-4	NA	TRBJ2-1	CASSGDKGVYNEQFF	TGTGCCAGCAGCGGGGACAAAGGGGTCTACAATGAGCAGTTCTTC
NA	TRBV19	NA	TRBJ2-2	CASGPTGLGTGELFF	TGTGCCAGTGGCCCAACAGGGTTGGGAACCGGGGAGCTGTTTTTT
NA	TRBV6-2/TRBV6-3	once	TRBJ2-7	CASSYSGDTPHEQYF	TGTGCCAGCAGTTACTCAGGGGACACCCCCCACGAGCAGTACTTC
NA	TRBV11-2	NA	TRBJ2-5	CASSFDRFGETQYF	TGTGCCAGCAGCTTCGACAGGTTCGGGGAGACCCAGTACTTC
TRBD1	TRBV7-2	NA	TRBJ1-2	CASSLRTGEVVSGYTF	TGTGCCAGCAGCCTCCGGACAGGGGAGGTCGTTAGTGGCTACACCTTC
TRBD1	TRBV25-1	NA	TRBJ1-1	CASSEERTGGTEAFF	TGTGCCAGCAGTGAAGAAAGGACAGGGGGCACTGAAGCTTTCTTT
TRBD1	TRBV5-6	NA	TRBJ2-7	CASSWDRNSYEQYF	TGTGCCAGCAGCTGGGACAGAAACTCCTACGAGCAGTACTTC
NA	TRBV11-3	NA	TRBJ2-3	CASSPSGTRGDTQYF	TGTGCCAGCAGCCCGTCCGGGACAAGGGGTGATACGCAGTATTTT
TRBD1	TRBV29-1	NA	TRBJ1-6	CSVETGGGSPLHF	TGCAGCGTTGAAACAGGGGGCGGTTCACCCCTCCACTTT
TRBD2	TRBV28	NA	TRBJ2-1	CASSPQTSGRAREQFF	TGTGCCAGCAGTCCCCAGACTAGCGGGAGGGCACGAGAGCAGTTCTTC
NA	TRBV2	NA	TRBJ1-5	CASREVQGNQPQHF	TGTGCCAGCCGGGAGGTCCAGGGCAATCAGCCCCAGCATTTT
TRBD1	TRBV7-9	NA	TRBJ2-2	CASSVGRDSTAGELFF	TGTGCCAGCAGCGTAGGCCGGGACAGTACGGCGGGGGAGCTGTTTTTT
TRBD2	TRBV3-1/TRBV3-2	NA	TRBJ2-3	CASSHIAGVSTDTQYF	TGTGCCAGCAGCCATATAGCGGGAGTGAGCACAGATACGCAGTATTTT
NA	TRBV6-1	few	TRBJ2-4	CASSEAGVASDIQYF	TGTGCCAGCAGTGAAGCGGGAGTAGCGTCGGACATTCAGTACTTC
NA	TRBV28	NA	TRBJ1-3	CASSPAGVSSGNTIYF	TGTGCCAGCAGTCCCGCCGGGGTGAGCTCTGGAAACACCATATATTTT
NA	TRBV5-4	NA	TRBJ2-3	CASSSTRPRRGDTQYF	TGTGCCAGCAGCTCGACTAGACCCAGACGGGGGGATACGCAGTATTTT
TRBD1	TRBV7-8	NA	TRBJ2-2	CASSLSSRRGQLANTGELFF	TGTGCCAGCAGCTTAAGTTCGCGCAGGGGGCAACTAGCGAACACCGGGGAGCTGTTTTTT
TRBD1	TRBV19	NA	TRBJ1-5	CASALQGAGQPQHF	TGTGCCAGTGCCTTACAGGGGGCAGGTCAGCCCCAGCATTTT
NA	TRBV7-3	NA	TRBJ2-3	CASSERPQPDTQYF	TGTGCCAGCAGTGAGCGACCTCAACCAGATACGCAGTATTTT
NA	TRBV7-2	NA	TRBJ1-2	CASSLGGGENYGYTF	TGTGCCAGCAGCTTAGGGGGGGGAGAAAACTATGGCTACACCTTC
NA	TRBV6-4	few	TRBJ1-6	CASREDSYNSPLHF	TGTGCCAGCAGGGAGGACAGTTATAATTCACCCCTCCACTTT
TRBD1	TRBV19	few	TRBJ1-2	CASSPGWDRSNYGYTF	TGTGCCAGTAGTCCCGGCTGGGACAGGAGTAACTATGGCTACACCTTC
TRBD1	TRBV4-1	NA	TRBJ1-2	CASSQEAGRGSGYTF	TGCGCCAGCAGCCAAGAAGCGGGCAGGGGGTCTGGCTACACCTTC
NA	TRBV5-1	once	TRBJ2-7	CASRLQTRNLDEQYF	TGCGCCAGCAGATTACAAACTAGAAACCTTGACGAGCAGTACTTC
TRBD1	TRBV29-1	NA	TRBJ1-2	CSVRGTGGSYGYTF	TGCAGCGTCCGCGGGACAGGGGGCAGCTATGGCTACACCTTC
TRBD2	TRBV10-2	NA	TRBJ2-3	CASTRLAGPTLLTDTQYF	TGCGCCAGCACTAGACTAGCGGGCCCAACCCTTCTCACAGATACGCAGTATTTT